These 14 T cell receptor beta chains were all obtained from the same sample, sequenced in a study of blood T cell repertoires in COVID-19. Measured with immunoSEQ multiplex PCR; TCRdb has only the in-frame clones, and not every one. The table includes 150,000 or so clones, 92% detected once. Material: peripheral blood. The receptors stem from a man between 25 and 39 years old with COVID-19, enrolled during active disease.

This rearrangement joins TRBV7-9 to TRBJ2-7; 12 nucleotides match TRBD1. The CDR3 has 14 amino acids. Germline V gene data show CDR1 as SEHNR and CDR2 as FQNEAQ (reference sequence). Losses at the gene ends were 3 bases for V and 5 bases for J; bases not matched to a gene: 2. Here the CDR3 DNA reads TGTGCCAGCAGCTTGGGGACAGGGGGCAACGAGCAGTACTTC. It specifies CASSLGTGGNEQYF.

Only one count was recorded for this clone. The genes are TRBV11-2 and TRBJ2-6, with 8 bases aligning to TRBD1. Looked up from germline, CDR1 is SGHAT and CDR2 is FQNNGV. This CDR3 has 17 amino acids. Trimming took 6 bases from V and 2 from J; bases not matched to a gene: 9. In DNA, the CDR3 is TGTGCCAGCAGGTCCACAGGGGGACGAGCTGGGGCCAACGTCCTGACTTTC. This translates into CASRSTGGRAGANVLTF.

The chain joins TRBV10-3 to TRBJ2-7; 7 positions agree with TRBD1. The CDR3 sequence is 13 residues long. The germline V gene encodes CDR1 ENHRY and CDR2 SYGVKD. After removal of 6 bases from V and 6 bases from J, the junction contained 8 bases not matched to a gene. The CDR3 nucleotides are TGTGCCATCAGACCGGACAGGTTTGTCGAGCAGTACTTC. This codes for CAIRPDRFVEQYF.

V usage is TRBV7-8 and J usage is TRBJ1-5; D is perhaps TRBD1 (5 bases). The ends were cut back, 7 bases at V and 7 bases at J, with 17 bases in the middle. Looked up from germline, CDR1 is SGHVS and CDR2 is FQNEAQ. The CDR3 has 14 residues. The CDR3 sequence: CASTITPGNQPQHF. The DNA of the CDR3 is TGTGCCAGCACCATAACTCCAGGGAACCAGCCCCAGCATTTT.

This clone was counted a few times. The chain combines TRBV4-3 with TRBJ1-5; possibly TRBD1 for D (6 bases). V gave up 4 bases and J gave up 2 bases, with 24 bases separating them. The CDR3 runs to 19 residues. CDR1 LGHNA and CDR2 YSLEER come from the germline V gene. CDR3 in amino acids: CASSRPSKDRPLGNQPQHF. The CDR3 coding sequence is TGCGCCAGCAGCCGACCAAGTAAGGACAGACCTTTAGGCAATCAGCCCCAGCATTTT.

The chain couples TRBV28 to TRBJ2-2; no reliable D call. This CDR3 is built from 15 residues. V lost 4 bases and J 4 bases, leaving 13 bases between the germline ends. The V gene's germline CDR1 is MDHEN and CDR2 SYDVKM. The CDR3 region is CASSSGQLFTGELFF. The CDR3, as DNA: TGTGCCAGCAGTTCTGGGCAGCTGTTCACCGGGGAGCTGTTTTTT.

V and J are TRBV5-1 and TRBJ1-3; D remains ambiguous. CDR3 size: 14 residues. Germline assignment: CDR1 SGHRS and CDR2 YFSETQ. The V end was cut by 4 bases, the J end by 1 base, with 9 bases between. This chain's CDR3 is CASSPAGSGNTIYF. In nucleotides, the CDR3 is TGCGCCAGCAGCCCGGCGGGGTCTGGAAACACCATATATTTT. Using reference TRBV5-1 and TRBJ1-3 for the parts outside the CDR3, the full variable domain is KAGVTQTPRYLIKTRGQQVTLSCSPISGHRSVSWYQQTPGQGLQFLFEYFSETQRNKGNFPGRFSGRQFSNSRSEMNVSTLELGDSALYLCASSPAGSGNTIYFGEGSWLTVV.

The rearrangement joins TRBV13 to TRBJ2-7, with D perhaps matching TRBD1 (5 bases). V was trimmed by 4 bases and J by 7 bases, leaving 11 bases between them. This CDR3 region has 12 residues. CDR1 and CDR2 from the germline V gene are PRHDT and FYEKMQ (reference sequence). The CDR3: CASSSQAEEQYF. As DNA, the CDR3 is TGTGCCAGCAGCTCACAGGCTGAAGAGCAGTACTTC.

The CDR3 nucleotides are TGTGCCAGCAGCGTATCTCTTCCGGGACAGGGGGGCTACGAGCAGTACTTC. Protein sequence: CASSVSLPGQGGYEQYF. The rearrangement uses TRBV9 and TRBJ2-7, with 11 bases aligning to TRBD1. With 1 base clipped from V and 3 bases from J, the junction kept 9 bases outside the gene matches. The CDR3 is 17 residues long. The germline CDR1 and CDR2 sequences are SGDLS and YYNGEE.

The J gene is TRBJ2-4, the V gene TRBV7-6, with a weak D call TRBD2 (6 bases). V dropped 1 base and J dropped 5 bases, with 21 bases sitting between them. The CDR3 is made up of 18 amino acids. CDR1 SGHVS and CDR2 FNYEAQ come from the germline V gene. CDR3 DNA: TGTGCCAGCAGCTTAGGGTTTCGCGGAGGGCTAACCCAAAACATTCAGTACTTC. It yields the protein CASSLGFRGGLTQNIQYF.

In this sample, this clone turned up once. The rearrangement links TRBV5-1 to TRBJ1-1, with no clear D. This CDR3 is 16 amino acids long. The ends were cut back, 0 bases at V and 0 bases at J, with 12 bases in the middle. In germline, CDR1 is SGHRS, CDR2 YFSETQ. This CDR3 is CASSLERGSLNTEAFF. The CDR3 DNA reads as TGCGCCAGCAGCTTGGAGCGAGGTTCTCTGAACACTGAAGCTTTCTTT. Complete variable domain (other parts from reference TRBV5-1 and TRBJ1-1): KAGVTQTPRYLIKTRGQQVTLSCSPISGHRSVSWYQQTPGQGLQFLFEYFSETQRNKGNFPGRFSGRQFSNSRSEMNVSTLELGDSALYLCASSLERGSLNTEAFFGQGTRLTVV.

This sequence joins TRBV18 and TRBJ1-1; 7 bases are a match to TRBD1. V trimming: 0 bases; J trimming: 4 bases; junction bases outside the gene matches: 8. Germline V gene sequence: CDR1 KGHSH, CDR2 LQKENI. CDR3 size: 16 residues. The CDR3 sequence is CASSPPRQGLGTEAFF. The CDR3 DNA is TGTGCCAGCTCACCACCCCGACAGGGATTGGGCACTGAAGCTTTCTTT. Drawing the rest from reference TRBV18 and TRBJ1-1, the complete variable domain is NAGVMQNPRHLVRRRGQEARLRCSPMKGHSHVYWYRQLPEEGLKFMVYLQKENIIDESGMPKERFSAEFPKEGPSILRIQQVVRGDSAAYFCASSPPRQGLGTEAFFGQGTRLTVV.

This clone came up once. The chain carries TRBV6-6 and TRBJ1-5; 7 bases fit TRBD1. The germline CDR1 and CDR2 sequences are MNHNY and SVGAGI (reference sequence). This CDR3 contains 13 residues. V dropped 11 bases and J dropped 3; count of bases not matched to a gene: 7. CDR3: CARPGQHNQPQHF. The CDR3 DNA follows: TGTGCCCGCCCGGGACAGCACAATCAGCCCCAGCATTTT.

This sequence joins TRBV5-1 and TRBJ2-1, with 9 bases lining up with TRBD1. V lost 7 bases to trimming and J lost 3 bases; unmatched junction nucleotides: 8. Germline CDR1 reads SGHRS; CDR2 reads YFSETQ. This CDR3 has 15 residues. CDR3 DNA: TGCGCCAGCCTAAGAGGACAGGGGTACTACAATGAGCAGTTCTTC. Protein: CASLRGQGYYNEQFF.